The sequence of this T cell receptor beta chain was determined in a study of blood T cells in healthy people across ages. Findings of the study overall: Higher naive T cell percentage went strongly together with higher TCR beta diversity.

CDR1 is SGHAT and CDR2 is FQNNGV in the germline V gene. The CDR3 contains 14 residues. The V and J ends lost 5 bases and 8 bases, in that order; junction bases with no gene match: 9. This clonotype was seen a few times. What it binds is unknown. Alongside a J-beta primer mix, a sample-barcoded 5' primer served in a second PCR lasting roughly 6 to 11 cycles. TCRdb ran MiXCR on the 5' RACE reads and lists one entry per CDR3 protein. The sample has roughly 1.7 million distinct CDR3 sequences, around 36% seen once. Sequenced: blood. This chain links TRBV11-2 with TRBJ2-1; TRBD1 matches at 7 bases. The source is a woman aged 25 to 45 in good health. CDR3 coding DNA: TGTGCCAGCAGCCCCGAGGGGGCGAACTATGAGCAGTTCTTC. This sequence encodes CASSPEGANYEQFF.